This T cell receptor beta chain was sequenced for a study of T cells after yellow fever vaccination. Ten or more counts support this clonotype. The CDR3 extends over 18 amino acids. V was trimmed by 0 bases and J by 5 bases, leaving 17 bases between them. CDR1 is MNHEY and CDR2 is SVGAGI in the germline V gene. TCRdb reprocessed the 5' RACE reads with MiXCR, giving one entry per CDR3 protein. The sample includes 310,000 or so distinct CDR3 sequences, roughly 6.8% of them seen just once. This material consisted of PBMCs, taken about 41 days after the first yellow fever vaccination. The gene calls are TRBV6-5 and TRBJ1-6; maybe TRBD1 (5 bases). The clonotype comes from a man aged 18 to 30 who received the YFV17D yellow fever vaccine. The CDR3 nucleotides read TGTGCCAGCAGTTACTCGAAAAGGGGACCCCTCCATAATTCACCCCTCCACTTT. Its translation: CASSYSKRGPLHNSPLHF.